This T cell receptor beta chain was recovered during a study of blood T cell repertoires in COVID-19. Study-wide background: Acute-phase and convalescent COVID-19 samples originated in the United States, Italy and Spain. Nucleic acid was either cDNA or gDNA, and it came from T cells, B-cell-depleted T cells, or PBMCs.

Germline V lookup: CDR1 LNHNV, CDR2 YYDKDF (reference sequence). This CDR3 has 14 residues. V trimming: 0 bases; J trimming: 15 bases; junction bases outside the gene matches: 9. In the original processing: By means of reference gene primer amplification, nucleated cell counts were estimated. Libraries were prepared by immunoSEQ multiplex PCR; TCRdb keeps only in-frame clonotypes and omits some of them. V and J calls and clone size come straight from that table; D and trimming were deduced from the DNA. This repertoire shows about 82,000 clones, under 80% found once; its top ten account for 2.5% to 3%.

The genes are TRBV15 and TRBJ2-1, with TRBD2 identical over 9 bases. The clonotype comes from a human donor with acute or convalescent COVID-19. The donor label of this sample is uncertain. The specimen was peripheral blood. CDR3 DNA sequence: TGTGCCACCAGCAGAGAGGGTAGAGCGGGGGGCGCGTTCTTC. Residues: CATSREGRAGGAFF.